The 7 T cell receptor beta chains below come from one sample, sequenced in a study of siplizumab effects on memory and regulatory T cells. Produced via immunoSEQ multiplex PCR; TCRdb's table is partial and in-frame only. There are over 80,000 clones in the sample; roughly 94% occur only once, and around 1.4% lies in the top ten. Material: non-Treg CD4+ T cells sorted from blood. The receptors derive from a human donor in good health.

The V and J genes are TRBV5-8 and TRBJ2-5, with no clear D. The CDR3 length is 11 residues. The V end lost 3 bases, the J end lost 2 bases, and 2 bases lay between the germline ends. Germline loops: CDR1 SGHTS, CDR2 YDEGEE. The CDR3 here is CASSSQETQYF. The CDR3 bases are TGTGCCAGCAGCTCACAAGAGACCCAGTACTTC.

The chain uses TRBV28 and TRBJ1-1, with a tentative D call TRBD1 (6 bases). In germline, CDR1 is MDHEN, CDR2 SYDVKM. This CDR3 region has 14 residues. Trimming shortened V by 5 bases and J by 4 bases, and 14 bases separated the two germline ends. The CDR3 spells CASSERGGPTEAFF. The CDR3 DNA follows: TGTGCCAGCAGTGAAAGGGGGGGGCCCACTGAAGCTTTCTTT.

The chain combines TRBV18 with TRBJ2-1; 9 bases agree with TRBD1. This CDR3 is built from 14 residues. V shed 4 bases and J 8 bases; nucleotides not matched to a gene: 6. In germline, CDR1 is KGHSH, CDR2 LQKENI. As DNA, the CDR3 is TGTGCCAGCTCACAACAACAGGGGGCCGATGAGCAGTTCTTC. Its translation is CASSQQQGADEQFF.

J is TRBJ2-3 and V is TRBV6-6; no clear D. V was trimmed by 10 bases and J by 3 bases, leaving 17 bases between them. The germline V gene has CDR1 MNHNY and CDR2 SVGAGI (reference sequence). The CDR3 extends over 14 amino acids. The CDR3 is CATHRSARTDTQYF. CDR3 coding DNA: TGTGCCACCCACCGTTCCGCCCGGACAGATACGCAGTATTTT.

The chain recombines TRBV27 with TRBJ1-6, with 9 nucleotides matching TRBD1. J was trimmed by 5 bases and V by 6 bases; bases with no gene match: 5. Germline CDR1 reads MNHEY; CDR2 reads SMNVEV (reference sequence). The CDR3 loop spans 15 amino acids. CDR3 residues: CASSRDRDDNSPLHF. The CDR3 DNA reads TGTGCCAGCAGCCGGGACAGGGACGATAATTCACCCCTCCACTTT.

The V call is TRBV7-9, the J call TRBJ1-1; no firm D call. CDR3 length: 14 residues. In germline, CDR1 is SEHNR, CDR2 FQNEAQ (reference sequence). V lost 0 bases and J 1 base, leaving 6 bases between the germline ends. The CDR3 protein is CASSLAAKNTEAFF. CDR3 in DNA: TGTGCCAGCAGCTTAGCAGCCAAGAACACTGAAGCTTTCTTT.

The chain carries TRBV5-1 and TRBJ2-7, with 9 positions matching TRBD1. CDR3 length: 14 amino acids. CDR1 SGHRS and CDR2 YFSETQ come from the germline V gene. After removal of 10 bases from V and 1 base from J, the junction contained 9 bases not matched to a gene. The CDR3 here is CARDRAFVSYEQYF. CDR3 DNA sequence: TGCGCCCGGGACAGGGCCTTTGTATCCTACGAGCAGTACTTC.